Below are 11 T cell receptor beta chains sequenced from a single sample in a study of T cell changes during pregnancy in multiple sclerosis (dated by TCRdb to about 2019). The library was produced with the immunoSEQ multiplex PCR assay. Not all clones reach the TCRdb copy of this immuneACCESS table, which keeps in-frame sequences only. Checked studies attribute under half of the gap to unresolved V genes and leave the rest unexplained. The sample table records tens of thousands of clones; about nine tenths of these occur just once. Roughly 2.1% of the sample is taken by the ten largest. The specimen comprised peripheral blood, sampled in the second trimester of pregnancy. The source of these receptors is a female donor with multiple sclerosis, enrolled in a pregnancy study.

The V and J genes are TRBV25-1 and TRBJ1-5; D might be TRBD1 (5 bases). Trimming took off 6 bases at V and 2 bases at J, with 11 bases between the two ends. From germline, CDR1 is MGHDK and CDR2 SYGVNS. The CDR3 runs to 14 residues. The CDR3 is CASRAWGGNQPQHF. In DNA form, the CDR3 reads TGTGCCAGCAGAGCGTGGGGCGGCAATCAGCCCCAGCATTTT.

This chain connects TRBV25-1 to TRBJ2-2; 7 bases are shared with TRBD2. The CDR3 runs to 16 residues. V dropped 2 bases and J dropped 3; count of bases not matched to a gene: 6. Germline assignment: CDR1 MGHDK and CDR2 SYGVNS. The chain's CDR3 is CASSEMGTTHTGELFF. CDR3 DNA sequence: TGTGCCAGCAGTGAAATGGGGACTACCCACACCGGGGAGCTGTTTTTT.

The CDR3 DNA sequence: TGTGCCACCCAGAATCCGGGTGGGTATCAGCCCCAGCATTTT. Its protein product is CATQNPGGYQPQHF. The J gene is TRBJ1-5, the V gene TRBV19; no reliable D call. This CDR3 is built from 14 residues. Looked up from germline, CDR1 is LNHDA and CDR2 is SQIVND (reference sequence). Trimming removed 10 bases from V and 5 bases from J, with 18 bases in between.

The chain combines TRBV19 with TRBJ1-2; 7 bases map to TRBD1. This CDR3 region has 14 residues. Germline-derived CDR1 and CDR2 are LNHDA and SQIVND (reference sequence). Trimming at V came to 6 bases and at J to 5 bases, leaving 9 bases not matched to a gene. CDR3 sequence reads: CASRTPGQLYGYTF. The DNA of the CDR3 is TGTGCCAGTAGGACTCCGGGACAGCTATATGGCTACACCTTC.

CDR3 protein: CAISEKGQNEAFF. Here the CDR3 DNA reads TGTGCCATCAGTGAAAAGGGGCAAAATGAAGCTTTCTTT. The chain recombines TRBV10-3 with TRBJ1-1, with D tentatively TRBD1 (5 bases). CDR1 ENHRY and CDR2 SYGVKD come from the germline V gene. This CDR3 has 13 amino acids. Trimming pared 3 bases from V and 7 bases from J, leaving 12 bases between.

The chain recombines TRBV10-3 with TRBJ2-7, with 13 bases fitting TRBD2. In germline, CDR1 is ENHRY, CDR2 SYGVKD. CDR3 size: 14 residues. Losses at the gene ends were 5 bases for V and 7 bases for J; bases not matched to a gene: 5. In nucleotides, the CDR3 is TGTGCCATCAGTCGGACTAGCGGGGGCATTGAGCAGTACTTC. Translated, it gives CAISRTSGGIEQYF.

This chain uses TRBV7-8 with TRBJ1-1, with D unresolved. CDR1 and CDR2 (germline): SGHVS, FQNEAQ. The CDR3 sequence is 13 residues long. Trimming removed 1 base from V and 5 bases from J, with 8 bases in between. Written as DNA, the CDR3 is TGTGCCAGCAGCTTAGGAGGTCCGACTGAAGCTTTCTTT. Translating gives CASSLGGPTEAFF.

The chain links TRBV5-1 to TRBJ1-2, with TRBD1 matching over 7 bases. The CDR3 is made up of 13 amino acids. V lost 3 bases to trimming and J lost 3 bases; unmatched junction nucleotides: 2. The germline gives CDR1 SGHRS, CDR2 YFSETQ. This CDR3 reads CASSSRGDYGYTF. In DNA form, the CDR3 reads TGCGCCAGCAGCTCCAGGGGGGACTATGGCTACACCTTC.

V is TRBV28 and J is TRBJ2-7, with 8 bases aligning to TRBD2. V lost 5 bases, J lost 2 bases, and 11 bases stayed unmatched. The CDR3 is 16 residues long. Germline V gives CDR1 MDHEN, CDR2 SYDVKM. CDR3 protein: CASSAPQAGVTYEQYF. In nucleotides, the CDR3 is TGTGCCAGCAGTGCACCTCAAGCGGGAGTTACCTACGAGCAGTACTTC.

The rearrangement uses TRBV28 and TRBJ2-7; TRBD1 matches at 11 bases. The CDR3 covers 14 residues. The trim removed 7 bases at V and 2 bases at J, leaving 4 bases unmatched. From germline, CDR1 is MDHEN and CDR2 SYDVKM. CDR3: CASTGQGGTYEQYF. The DNA of the CDR3 is TGTGCCAGCACGGGACAGGGGGGGACCTACGAGCAGTACTTC.

The chain combines TRBV28 with TRBJ2-7; 8 nucleotides agree with TRBD1. The V gene end was trimmed by 5 bases and the J gene end by 7 bases; junction bases not matched to a gene: 16. The CDR3 is 16 amino acids. The germline V gene encodes CDR1 MDHEN and CDR2 SYDVKM. The CDR3 sequence is CASSTPEGQGREEQYF. The CDR3 nucleotides are TGTGCCAGCAGTACCCCGGAAGGACAGGGACGGGAAGAGCAGTACTTC.